This T cell receptor beta chain was documented in a study of cytomegalovirus exposure and HLA in healthy donors. PCR used 60 Vbeta primers and 13 Jbeta primers. Profiled with immunoSEQ multiplex PCR; TCRdb holds only in-frame clones, not every one. This repertoire shows 210,000 or so clones, approximately 82% found once; its top ten account for under 0.8%. The V and J ends lost 8 bases and 5 bases, in that order; junction bases with no gene match: 9. Looked up from germline, CDR1 is WSHSY and CDR2 is SAAADI. The CDR3 covers 15 residues. Sequences were obtained from PBMCs. This chain links TRBV10-2 with TRBJ2-2; 9 nucleotides align to TRBD2. This clonotype was obtained from a man younger than 30 in good health and CMV-seronegative. CDR3 in amino acids: CASQDLAGATGELFF. The CDR3 bases are TGCGCCAGCCAAGATTTAGCGGGAGCTACCGGGGAGCTGTTTTTT.